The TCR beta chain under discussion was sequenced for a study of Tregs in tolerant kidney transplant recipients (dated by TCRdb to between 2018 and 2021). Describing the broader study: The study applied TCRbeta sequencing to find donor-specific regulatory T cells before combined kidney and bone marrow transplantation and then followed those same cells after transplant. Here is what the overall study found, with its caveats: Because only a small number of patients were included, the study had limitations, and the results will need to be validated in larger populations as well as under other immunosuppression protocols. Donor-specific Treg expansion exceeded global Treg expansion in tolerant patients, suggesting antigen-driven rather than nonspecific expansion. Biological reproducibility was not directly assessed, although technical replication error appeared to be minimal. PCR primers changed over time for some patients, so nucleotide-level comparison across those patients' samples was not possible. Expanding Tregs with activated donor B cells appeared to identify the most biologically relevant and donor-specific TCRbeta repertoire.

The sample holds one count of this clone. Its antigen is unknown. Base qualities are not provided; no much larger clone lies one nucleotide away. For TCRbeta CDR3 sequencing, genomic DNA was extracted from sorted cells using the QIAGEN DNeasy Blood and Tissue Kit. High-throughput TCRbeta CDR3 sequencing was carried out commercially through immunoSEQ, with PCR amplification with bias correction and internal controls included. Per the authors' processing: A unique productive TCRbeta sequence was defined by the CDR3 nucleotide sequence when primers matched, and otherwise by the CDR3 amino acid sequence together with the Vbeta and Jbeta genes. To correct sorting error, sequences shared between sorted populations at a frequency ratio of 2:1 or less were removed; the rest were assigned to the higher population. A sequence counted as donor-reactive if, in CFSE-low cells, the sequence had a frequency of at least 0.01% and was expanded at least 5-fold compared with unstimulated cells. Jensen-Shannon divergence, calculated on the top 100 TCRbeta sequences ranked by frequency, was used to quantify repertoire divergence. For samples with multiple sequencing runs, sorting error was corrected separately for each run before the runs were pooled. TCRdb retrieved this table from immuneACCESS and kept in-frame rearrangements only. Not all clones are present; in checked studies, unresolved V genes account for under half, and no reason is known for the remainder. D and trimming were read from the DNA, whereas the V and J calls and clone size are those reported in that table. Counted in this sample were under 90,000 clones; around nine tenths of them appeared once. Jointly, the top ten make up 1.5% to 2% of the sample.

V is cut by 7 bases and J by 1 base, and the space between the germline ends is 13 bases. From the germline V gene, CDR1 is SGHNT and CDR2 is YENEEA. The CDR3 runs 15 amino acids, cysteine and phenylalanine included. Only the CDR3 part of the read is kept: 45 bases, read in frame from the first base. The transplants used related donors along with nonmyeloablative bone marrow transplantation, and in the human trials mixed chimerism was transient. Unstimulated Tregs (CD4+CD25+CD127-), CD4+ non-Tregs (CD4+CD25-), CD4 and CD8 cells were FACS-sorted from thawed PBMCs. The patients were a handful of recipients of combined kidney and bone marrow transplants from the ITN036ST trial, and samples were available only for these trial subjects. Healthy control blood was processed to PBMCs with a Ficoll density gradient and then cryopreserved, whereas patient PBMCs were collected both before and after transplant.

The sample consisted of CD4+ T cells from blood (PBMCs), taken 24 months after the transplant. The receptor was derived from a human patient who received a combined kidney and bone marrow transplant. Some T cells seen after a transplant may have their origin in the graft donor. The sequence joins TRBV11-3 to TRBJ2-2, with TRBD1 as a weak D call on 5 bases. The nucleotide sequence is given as TGTGCCAGCACCGCCTGGGGCAAGAACACCGGGGAGCTGTTTTTT. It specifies CASTAWGKNTGELFF.